The clone carrying this T cell receptor (beta chain) was recorded at least ten times. MiXCR, run by TCRdb on the 5' RACE reads, gives a single entry per CDR3 protein. The table lists over 200,000 distinct CDR3 sequences, about 10% of them singletons. Trimming removed 6 bases from V and 6 bases from J, with 15 bases in between. This CDR3 comprises 14 residues. Germline V gives CDR1 DFQATT, CDR2 SNEGSKA (reference sequence). The sample originates from a study of CD8 T cells in ankylosing spondylitis. This clonotype was sampled from a male donor with ankylosing spondylitis or in good health (not recorded which). The chain carries TRBV20-1 and TRBJ1-6, with D tentatively TRBD1 (6 bases). The sequenced sample was blood, either unsorted or a sorted T cell fraction (not recorded which). In DNA, the CDR3 is TGCAGTGCCCGGGGACACTCTACTAATTCACCCCTCCACTTT. Protein sequence: CSARGHSTNSPLHF.